Following are 15 T cell receptor beta chains from one sample sequenced in a study of technical replicates of blood from several donors. Here immunoSEQ multiplex PCR was the method, and the copy in TCRdb shows in-frame clones only, minus some. The sample has 75,000 to 80,000 clones, around 94% seen once. The source material was T cells isolated from PBMCs. Receptors were obtained from a human donor in good health.

The rearrangement joins TRBV7-2 to TRBJ2-1; D not certain. CDR1 and CDR2 (germline): SGHTA, FQGNSA. The ends were cut back, 5 bases at V and 0 bases at J, with 17 bases in the middle. CDR3 length equals 17 residues. CDR3: CASSPLGERSSYNEQFF. DNA for the CDR3: TGTGCCAGCAGCCCGCTAGGTGAGCGCAGCTCCTACAATGAGCAGTTCTTC.

V gene TRBV6-5 combines with J gene TRBJ2-6; 7 bases line up with TRBD1. The CDR3 is made up of 15 amino acids. The V and J ends lost 5 bases and 2 bases, in that order; junction bases with no gene match: 3. CDR1 is MNHEY, CDR2 SVGAGI, per germline. The CDR3 DNA is TGTGCCAGCAGTAGACAGGGAACTGGGGCCAACGTCCTGACTTTC. Its protein is CASSRQGTGANVLTF.

V usage is TRBV9 and J usage is TRBJ2-7; no definite D call. V dropped 5 bases and J dropped 0 bases, with 15 bases sitting between them. CDR1 is SGDLS and CDR2 is YYNGEE in the germline V gene. The length of the CDR3 is 15 residues. The CDR3 DNA follows: TGTGCCAGCAGTCCTTCCCACAGTAGCTCCTACGAGCAGTACTTC. Its protein product is CASSPSHSSSYEQYF.

V usage is TRBV13 and J usage is TRBJ2-7; D may be TRBD1 (5 bases). Trimming shortened V by 6 bases and J by 3 bases, and 12 bases separated the two germline ends. This CDR3 spans 13 amino acids. Germline V gives CDR1 PRHDT, CDR2 FYEKMQ (reference sequence). The CDR3 is CASSHDSRYEQYF. DNA for the CDR3: TGTGCCAGCAGTCACGACAGTCGCTACGAGCAGTACTTC.

V usage is TRBV11-3 and J usage is TRBJ2-3; 7 bases are a match to TRBD2. The CDR3 sequence is 14 residues long. Germline CDR1 and CDR2: SGHNT and YENEEA. Germline trimming cut 1 base from V and 4 bases from J; bases unmatched to any gene: 2. Here the CDR3 DNA reads TGTGCCAGCAGCTTAGGCGGGAGTCCAGATACGCAGTATTTT. It yields the protein CASSLGGSPDTQYF.

This chain links TRBV30 with TRBJ1-2; the D gene is possibly TRBD1 (5 bases). Germline assignment: CDR1 GTSNPN and CDR2 SVGIG (reference sequence). CDR3 length: 13 amino acids. Trimming left V 3 bases short and J 3 bases short, with 11 bases between. CDR3 nucleotides: TGTGCCTGGAGGGACGGGGACTACTATGGCTACACCTTC. It translates to CAWRDGDYYGYTF. The variable domain in full, completed from reference TRBV30 and TRBJ1-2, reads SQTIHQWPATLVQPVGSPLSLECTVEGTSNPNLYWYRQAAGRGLQLLFYSVGIGQISSEVPQNLSASRPQDRQFILSSKKLLLSDSGFYLCAWRDGDYYGYTFGSGTRLTVV.

The chain links TRBV6-5 to TRBJ2-2; D not certain. Germline V lookup: CDR1 MNHEY, CDR2 SVGAGI. The CDR3 has 15 residues. V lost 2 bases, J lost 3 bases, and 10 bases lay in between. Written as DNA, the CDR3 is TGTGCCAGCAGTTACCAAGGAGCATACACCGGGGAGCTGTTTTTT. Its translation: CASSYQGAYTGELFF.

This chain connects TRBV9 to TRBJ1-4, with D unclear. This CDR3 is built from 14 residues. Germline assignment: CDR1 SGDLS and CDR2 YYNGEE. V gave up 0 bases and J gave up 4 bases, with 7 bases separating them. The CDR3 loop reads CASSVAGSNEKLFF. CDR3 bases: TGTGCCAGCAGCGTAGCTGGCAGTAATGAAAAACTGTTTTTT.

This rearrangement joins TRBV25-1 to TRBJ1-1; D remains ambiguous. Trimming pared 10 bases from V and 1 base from J, leaving 7 bases between. CDR1 is MGHDK and CDR2 is SYGVNS in the germline V gene. The CDR3 is 11 amino acids. The CDR3 region is CATYQNTEAFF. The CDR3 DNA reads as TGTGCCACCTACCAGAACACTGAAGCTTTCTTT. The full variable domain, in which reference TRBV25-1 and TRBJ1-1 provide the parts outside the CDR3, is EADIYQTPRYLVIGTGKKITLECSQTMGHDKMYWYQQDPGMELHLIHYSYGVNSTEKGDLSSESTVSRIRTEHFPLTLESARPSHTSQYLCATYQNTEAFFGQGTRLTVV.

This chain joins TRBV7-9 and TRBJ1-2; D perhaps matches TRBD1 (5 bases). From germline, CDR1 is SEHNR and CDR2 FQNEAQ (reference sequence). V dropped 2 bases and J dropped 8 bases, with 12 bases sitting between them. This CDR3 is 13 amino acids long. For the CDR3, the DNA is TGTGCCAGCAGCTTACCAGGGCTGGGGGGCTACACCTTC. Translating it yields CASSLPGLGGYTF.

This clone was picked up one time. The V and J genes are TRBV27 and TRBJ1-4; TRBD1 matches 11 bases. V lost 3 bases and J lost 5; bases outside the gene matches: 8. This CDR3 is built from 17 residues. Per germline, CDR1 MNHEY and CDR2 SMNVEV (reference sequence). The CDR3, as DNA: TGTGCCAGCAGTTTTGTAGGACAGGGGGCTCTAAATGAAAAACTGTTTTTT. Its translation: CASSFVGQGALNEKLFF.

The chain joins TRBV7-2 to TRBJ2-7; unclear D gene. This CDR3 comprises 11 residues. V was cut by 4 bases and J by 2 bases, with 3 bases left in between. The germline V gene encodes CDR1 SGHTA and CDR2 FQGNSA. DNA for the CDR3: TGTGCCAGCAGCTCCGCCTACGAGCAGTACTTC. Encoded protein: CASSSAYEQYF. The complete variable domain, with remaining parts taken from reference TRBV7-2 and TRBJ2-7, reads GAGVSQSPSNKVTEKGKDVELRCDPISGHTALYWYRQSLGQGLEFLIYFQGNSAPDKSGLPSDRFSAERTGGSVSTLTIQRTQQEDSAVYLCASSSAYEQYFGPGTRLTVT.

The chain is built from TRBV6-6 and TRBJ1-5; D is uncertain. Per germline, CDR1 MNHNY and CDR2 SVGAGI (reference sequence). Trimming took 6 bases from V and 5 from J, leaving 8 bases between them. The CDR3 contains 12 residues. This CDR3 reads CASSHRDQPQHF. The CDR3 nucleotides are TGTGCCAGCAGCCACAGAGATCAGCCCCAGCATTTT.

The chain employs TRBV6-5 and TRBJ1-2, with 7 bases fitting TRBD1. Per the germline V gene, CDR1 is MNHEY and CDR2 is SVGAGI. V shed 2 bases, J shed 7 bases, and the junction held 7 bases outside the gene matches. The CDR3 spans 14 residues. DNA of the CDR3: TGTGCCAGCAGTTACGCCCAGGGGGTATTTGGCTACACCTTC. Its translation is CASSYAQGVFGYTF.

This chain uses TRBV5-8 with TRBJ1-5; TRBD1 matches 8 bases. The CDR3 consists of 14 residues. V lost 0 bases, J lost 6 bases, and 2 bases stayed unmatched. Germline CDR1 reads SGHTS; CDR2 reads YDEGEE. The CDR3, as DNA: TGTGCCAGCAGCTTGGTACAGGGGGGTCAGCCCCAGCATTTT. Amino acid sequence: CASSLVQGGQPQHF.